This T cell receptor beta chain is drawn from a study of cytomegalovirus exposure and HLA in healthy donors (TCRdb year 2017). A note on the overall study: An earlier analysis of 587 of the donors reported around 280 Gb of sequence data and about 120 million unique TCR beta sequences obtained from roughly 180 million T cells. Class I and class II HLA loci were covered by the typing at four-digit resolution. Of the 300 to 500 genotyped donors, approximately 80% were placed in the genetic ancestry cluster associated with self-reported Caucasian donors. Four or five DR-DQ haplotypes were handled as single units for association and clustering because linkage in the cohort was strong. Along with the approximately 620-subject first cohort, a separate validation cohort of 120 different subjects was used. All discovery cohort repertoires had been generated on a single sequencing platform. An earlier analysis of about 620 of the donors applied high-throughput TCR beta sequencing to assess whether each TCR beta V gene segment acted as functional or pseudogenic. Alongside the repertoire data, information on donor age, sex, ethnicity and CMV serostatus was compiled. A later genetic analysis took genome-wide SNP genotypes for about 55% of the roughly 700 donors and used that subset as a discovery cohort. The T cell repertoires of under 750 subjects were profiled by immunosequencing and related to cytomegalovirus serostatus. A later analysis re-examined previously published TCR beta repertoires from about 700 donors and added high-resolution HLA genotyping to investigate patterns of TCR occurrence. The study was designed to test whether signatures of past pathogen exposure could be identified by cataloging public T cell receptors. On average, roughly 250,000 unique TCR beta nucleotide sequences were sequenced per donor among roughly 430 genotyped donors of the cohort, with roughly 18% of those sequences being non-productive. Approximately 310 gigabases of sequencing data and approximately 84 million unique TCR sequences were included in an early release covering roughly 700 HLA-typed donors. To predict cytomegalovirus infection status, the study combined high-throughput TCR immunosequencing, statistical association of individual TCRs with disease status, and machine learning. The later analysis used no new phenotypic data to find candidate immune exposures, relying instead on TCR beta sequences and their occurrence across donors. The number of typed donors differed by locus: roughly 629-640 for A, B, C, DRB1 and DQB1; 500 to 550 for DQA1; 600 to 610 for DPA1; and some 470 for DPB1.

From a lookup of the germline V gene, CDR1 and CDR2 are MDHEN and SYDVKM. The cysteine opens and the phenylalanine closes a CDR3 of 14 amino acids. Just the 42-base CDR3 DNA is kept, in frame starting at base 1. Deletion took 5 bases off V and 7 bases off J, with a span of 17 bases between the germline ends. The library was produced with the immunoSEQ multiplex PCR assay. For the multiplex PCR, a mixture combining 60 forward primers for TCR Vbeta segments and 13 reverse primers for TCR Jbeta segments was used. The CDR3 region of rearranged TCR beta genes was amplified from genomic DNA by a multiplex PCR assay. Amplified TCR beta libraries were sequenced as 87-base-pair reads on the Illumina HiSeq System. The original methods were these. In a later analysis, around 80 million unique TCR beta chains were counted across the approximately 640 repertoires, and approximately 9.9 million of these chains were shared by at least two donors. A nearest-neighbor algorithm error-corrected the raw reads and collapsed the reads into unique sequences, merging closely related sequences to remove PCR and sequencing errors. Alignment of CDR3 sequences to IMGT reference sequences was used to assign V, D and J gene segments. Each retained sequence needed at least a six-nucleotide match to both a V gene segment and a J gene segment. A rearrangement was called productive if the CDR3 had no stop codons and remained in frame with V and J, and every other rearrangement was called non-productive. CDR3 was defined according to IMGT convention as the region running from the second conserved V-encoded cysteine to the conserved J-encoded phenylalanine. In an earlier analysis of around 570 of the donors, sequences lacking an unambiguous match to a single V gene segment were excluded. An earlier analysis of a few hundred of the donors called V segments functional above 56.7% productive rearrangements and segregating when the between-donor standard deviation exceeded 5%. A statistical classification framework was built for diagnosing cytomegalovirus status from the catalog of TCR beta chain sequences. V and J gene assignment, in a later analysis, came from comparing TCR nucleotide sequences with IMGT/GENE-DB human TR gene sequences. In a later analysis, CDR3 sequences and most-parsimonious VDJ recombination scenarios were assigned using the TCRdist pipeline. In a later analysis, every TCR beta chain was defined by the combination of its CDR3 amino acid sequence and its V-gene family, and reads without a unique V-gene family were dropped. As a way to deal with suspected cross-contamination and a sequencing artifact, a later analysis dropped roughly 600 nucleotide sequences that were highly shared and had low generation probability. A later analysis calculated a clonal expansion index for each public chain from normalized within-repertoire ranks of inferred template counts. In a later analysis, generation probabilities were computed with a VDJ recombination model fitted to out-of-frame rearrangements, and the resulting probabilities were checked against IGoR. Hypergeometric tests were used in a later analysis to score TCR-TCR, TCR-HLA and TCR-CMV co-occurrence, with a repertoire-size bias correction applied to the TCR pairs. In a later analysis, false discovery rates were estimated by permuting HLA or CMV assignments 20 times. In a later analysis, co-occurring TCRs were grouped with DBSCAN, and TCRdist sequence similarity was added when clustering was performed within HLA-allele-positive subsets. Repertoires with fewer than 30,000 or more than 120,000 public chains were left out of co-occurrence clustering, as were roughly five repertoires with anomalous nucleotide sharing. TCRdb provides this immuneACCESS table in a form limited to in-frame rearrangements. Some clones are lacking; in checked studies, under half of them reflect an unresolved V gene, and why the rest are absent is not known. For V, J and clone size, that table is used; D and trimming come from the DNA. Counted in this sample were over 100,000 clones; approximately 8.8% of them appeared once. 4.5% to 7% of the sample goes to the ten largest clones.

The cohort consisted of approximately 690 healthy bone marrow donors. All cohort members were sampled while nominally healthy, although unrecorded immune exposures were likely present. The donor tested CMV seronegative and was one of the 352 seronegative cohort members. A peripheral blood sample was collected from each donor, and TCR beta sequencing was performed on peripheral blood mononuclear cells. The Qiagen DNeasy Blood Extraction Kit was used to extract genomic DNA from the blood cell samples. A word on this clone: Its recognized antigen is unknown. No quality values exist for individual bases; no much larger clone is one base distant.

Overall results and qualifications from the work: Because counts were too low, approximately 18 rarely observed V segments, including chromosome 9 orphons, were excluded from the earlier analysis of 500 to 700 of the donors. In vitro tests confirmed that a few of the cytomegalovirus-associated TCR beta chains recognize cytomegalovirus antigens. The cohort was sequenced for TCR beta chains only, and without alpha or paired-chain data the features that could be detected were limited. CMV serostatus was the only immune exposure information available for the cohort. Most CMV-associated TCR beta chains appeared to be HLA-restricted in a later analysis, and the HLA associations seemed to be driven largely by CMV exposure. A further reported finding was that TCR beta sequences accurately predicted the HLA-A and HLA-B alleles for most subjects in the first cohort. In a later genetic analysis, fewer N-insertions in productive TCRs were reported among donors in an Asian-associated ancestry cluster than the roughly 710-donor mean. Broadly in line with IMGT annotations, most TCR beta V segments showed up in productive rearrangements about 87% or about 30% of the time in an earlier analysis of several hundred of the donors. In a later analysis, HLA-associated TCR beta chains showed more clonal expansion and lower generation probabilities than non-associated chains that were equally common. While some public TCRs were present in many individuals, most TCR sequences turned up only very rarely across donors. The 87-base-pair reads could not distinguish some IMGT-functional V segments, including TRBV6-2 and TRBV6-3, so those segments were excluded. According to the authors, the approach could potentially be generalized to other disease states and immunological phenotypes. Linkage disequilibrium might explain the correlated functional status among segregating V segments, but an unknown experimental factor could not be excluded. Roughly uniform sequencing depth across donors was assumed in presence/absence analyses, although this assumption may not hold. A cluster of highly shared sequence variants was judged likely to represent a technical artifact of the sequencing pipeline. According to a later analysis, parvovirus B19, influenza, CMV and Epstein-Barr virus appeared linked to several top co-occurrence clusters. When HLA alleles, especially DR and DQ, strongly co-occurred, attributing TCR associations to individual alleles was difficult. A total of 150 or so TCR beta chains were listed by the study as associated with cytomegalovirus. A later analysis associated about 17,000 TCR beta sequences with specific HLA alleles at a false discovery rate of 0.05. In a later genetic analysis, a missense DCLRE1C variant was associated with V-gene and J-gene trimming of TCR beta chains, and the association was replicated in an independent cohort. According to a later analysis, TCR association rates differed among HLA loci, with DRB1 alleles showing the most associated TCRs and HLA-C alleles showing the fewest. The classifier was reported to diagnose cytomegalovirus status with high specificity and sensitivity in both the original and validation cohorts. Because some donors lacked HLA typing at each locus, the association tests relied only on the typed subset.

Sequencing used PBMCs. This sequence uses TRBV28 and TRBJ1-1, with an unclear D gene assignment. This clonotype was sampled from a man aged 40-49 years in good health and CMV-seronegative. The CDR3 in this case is CASSTLRRRLEAFF. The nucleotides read TGTGCCAGCAGTACCCTGCGACGGAGGCTTGAAGCTTTCTTT.